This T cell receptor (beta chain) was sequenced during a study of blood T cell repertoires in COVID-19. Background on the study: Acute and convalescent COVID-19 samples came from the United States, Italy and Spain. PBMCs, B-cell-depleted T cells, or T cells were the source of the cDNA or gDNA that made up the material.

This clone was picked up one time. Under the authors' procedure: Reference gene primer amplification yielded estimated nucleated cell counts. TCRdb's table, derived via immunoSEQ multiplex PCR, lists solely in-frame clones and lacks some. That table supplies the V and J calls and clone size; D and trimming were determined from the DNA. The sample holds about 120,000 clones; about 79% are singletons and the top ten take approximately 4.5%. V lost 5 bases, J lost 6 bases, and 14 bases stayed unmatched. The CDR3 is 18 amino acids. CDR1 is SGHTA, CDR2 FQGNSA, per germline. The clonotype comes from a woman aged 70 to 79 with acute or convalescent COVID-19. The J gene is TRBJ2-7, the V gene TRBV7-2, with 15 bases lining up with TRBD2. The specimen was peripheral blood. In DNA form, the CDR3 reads TGTGCCAGCAGCCCCTCCGGGACTAGCGGGGGGCTGCAGGTCGAGCAGTACTTC. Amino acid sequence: CASSPSGTSGGLQVEQYF.